This is a list of T cell receptor beta chains from one sample in a study of shared clonotypes between healthy human individuals. Data came from immunoSEQ multiplex PCR; TCRdb stores just in-frame clones and leaves some out. Found here are around 580,000 clones, more than 95% of them singletons; the top ten hold around 0.3%. The source material was naive CD8+ T cells sorted from blood. The source of these receptors is a man in his thirties or forties in good health. The CDR3 runs from the conserved cysteine through the conserved F or W. The D gene is left open where the match is weak. Rows may omit the clone size; those that give it use once, few, many or a size class.

d_gene	v_gene	len	j_gene	abundance	CDR3aa	CDR3nt
-	TRBV6-6	14	TRBJ2-7	-	CASSSRGGSYEQYF	TGTGCCAGCAGTAGCAGGGGAGGATCCTACGAGCAGTACTTC
-	TRBV29-1	12	TRBJ2-7	-	CSAGQISYEQYF	TGCAGCGCAGGGCAAATATCCTACGAGCAGTACTTC
TRBD2	TRBV7-9	17	TRBJ2-1	once	CASSPPLTSGPYNEQFF	TGTGCCAGCAGCCCACCCCTGACTAGCGGCCCCTACAATGAGCAGTTCTTC
TRBD1	TRBV9	14	TRBJ2-1	-	CASSQTGGRDEQFF	TGTGCCAGCAGCCAGACAGGGGGCAGAGATGAGCAGTTCTTC
TRBD2	TRBV2	14	TRBJ2-7	-	CASSAGLGSYEQYF	TGTGCCAGCAGTGCGGGACTAGGTTCCTACGAGCAGTACTTC
TRBD1	TRBV5-4	16	TRBJ2-3	-	CASSSIMGQGSDTQYF	TGTGCCAGCAGCTCAATAATGGGACAGGGGTCAGATACGCAGTATTTT
-	TRBV5-1	13	TRBJ2-1	-	CASSLAPPNEQFF	TGCGCCAGCAGCTTGGCGCCTCCCAATGAGCAGTTCTTC
-	TRBV7-9	12	TRBJ2-3	-	CASSPLPDTQYF	TGTGCCAGCAGCCCCCTTCCAGATACGCAGTATTTT
-	TRBV6-5	16	TRBJ2-7	-	CASSYSTPGGGAEQYF	TGTGCCAGCAGTTACTCGACGCCAGGGGGAGGTGCCGAGCAGTACTTC
-	TRBV5-1	16	TRBJ2-3	once	CASSLQLSLVADTQYF	TGCGCCAGCAGTTTGCAGCTTAGTTTAGTTGCAGATACGCAGTATTTT
-	TRBV14	16	TRBJ1-1	-	CASSPMGQGENTEAFF	TGTGCCAGCAGCCCCATGGGGCAAGGGGAGAACACTGAAGCTTTCTTT
-	TRBV29-1	14	TRBJ1-2	-	CSVEGGTATMGYTF	TGCAGCGTTGAAGGCGGAACAGCTACTATGGGCTACACCTTC
TRBD2	TRBV5-4	14	TRBJ2-1	-	CASSLAGGDSEQFF	TGTGCCAGCAGCTTAGCGGGAGGCGATTCTGAGCAGTTCTTC
-	TRBV9	13	TRBJ2-1	-	CASSALAYNEQFF	TGTGCCAGCAGCGCCTTAGCTTACAATGAGCAGTTCTTC
-	TRBV29-1	14	TRBJ2-5	-	CSVEEASGQETQYF	TGCAGCGTTGAAGAAGCGAGCGGGCAAGAGACCCAGTACTTC
-	TRBV28	11	TRBJ2-7	-	CASTRDYEQYF	TGTGCCAGCACAAGGGACTACGAGCAGTACTTC
TRBD2	TRBV7-2	15	TRBJ2-5	-	CASSSWGGWQETQYF	TGTGCCAGCAGCTCCTGGGGGGGGTGGCAAGAGACCCAGTACTTC
TRBD2	TRBV2	15	TRBJ2-1	once	CASSPGLAGDNEQFF	TGTGCCAGCAGCCCGGGACTAGCGGGAGACAATGAGCAGTTCTTC
-	TRBV11-2	12	TRBJ1-1	-	CASRGEGSRAFF	TGTGCCAGCAGGGGAGAGGGGAGTAGGGCTTTCTTT
-	TRBV27	13	TRBJ2-5	-	CASSLLGEETQYF	TGTGCCAGCAGTTTATTGGGGGAAGAGACCCAGTACTTC
TRBD1	TRBV5-1	14	TRBJ1-1	-	CASSHGQGPTEAFF	TGCGCCAGCAGCCACGGACAGGGTCCCACTGAAGCTTTCTTT
TRBD2	TRBV15	13	TRBJ2-7	-	CATSSGRSYEQYF	TGTGCCACTTCTAGCGGGAGGTCCTACGAGCAGTACTTC
TRBD2	TRBV29-1	15	TRBJ2-1	-	CSVETSGRAYNEQFF	TGCAGCGTTGAAACTAGCGGGAGGGCGTACAATGAGCAGTTCTTC
TRBD1	TRBV7-9	15	TRBJ1-4	once	CASSRRGQLNEKLFF	TGTGCCAGCAGCCGGCGGGGACAGCTTAATGAAAAACTGTTTTTT
-	TRBV27	12	TRBJ2-7	-	CASSLSGREQYF	TGTGCCAGCAGTTTATCGGGGCGGGAGCAGTACTTC
TRBD2	TRBV27	14	TRBJ2-7	once	CASNPSGSTYEQYF	TGTGCCAGCAATCCTAGCGGGAGTACCTACGAGCAGTACTTC
-	TRBV20-1	11	TRBJ1-2	-	CSTGTSYGYTF	TGCAGTACAGGGACGAGCTATGGCTACACCTTC
-	TRBV19	11	TRBJ1-3	-	CASIAGNTIYF	TGTGCCAGTATTGCTGGAAACACCATATATTTT
-	TRBV6-5	15	TRBJ2-7	-	CASSYATGSPYEQYF	TGTGCCAGCAGTTACGCCACAGGGAGCCCCTACGAGCAGTACTTC
-	TRBV5-5	15	TRBJ2-7	-	CASSLRHLSSYEQYF	TGTGCCAGCAGCCTAAGACATCTGAGCTCCTACGAGCAGTACTTC
TRBD2	TRBV28	16	TRBJ2-7	-	CASSSVVTSGLDEQYF	TGTGCCAGCAGTTCCGTCGTAACTAGCGGGCTAGACGAGCAGTACTTC
TRBD2	TRBV28	17	TRBJ2-3	-	CASSLVASGRATDTQYF	TGTGCCAGCAGCTTGGTTGCTAGCGGGAGGGCAACAGATACGCAGTATTTT
-	TRBV6-1	14	TRBJ1-1	-	CASSVLGHNTEAFF	TGTGCCAGCAGTGTTTTAGGACATAACACTGAAGCTTTCTTT
TRBD2	TRBV15	21	TRBJ2-1	-	CATSREFRVVFGGSSYNEQFF	TGTGCCACCAGCAGAGAGTTTAGGGTGGTATTTGGCGGGAGCTCCTACAATGAGCAGTTCTTC
TRBD2	TRBV19	16	TRBJ2-1	once	CASSIDLRREGLEQFF	TGTGCCAGTAGTATAGATCTGAGGCGGGAGGGGCTTGAGCAGTTCTTC